The rows below give T cell receptor beta chains drawn from one sample of a study of blood T cell repertoires in COVID-19. Assay: immunoSEQ multiplex PCR; the TCRdb copy retains only in-frame clones and omits some. The sample has about 120,000 clones; approximately 91% are singletons. The sample taken for sequencing was peripheral blood. The receptors were gathered from an older woman who had recovered from COVID-19. Each CDR3 is given with its conserved first and last residue.

V gene: TRBV7-2
J gene: TRBJ2-5
CDR3 protein: CASSLAPGRGETQYF

V gene: TRBV4-1
J gene: TRBJ2-7
CDR3 protein: CASSQLSRTGGYEQYF

V gene: TRBV6-5
J gene: TRBJ1-1
CDR3 protein: CASSSGQGPTEAFF

V gene: TRBV27
J gene: TRBJ2-3
CDR3 protein: CASNPAGGPMDTQYF

V gene: TRBV5-6
J gene: TRBJ2-7
CDR3 protein: CASSGEHQYF

V gene: TRBV15
J gene: TRBJ2-1
CDR3 protein: CATSREPDRLSNEQFF

V gene: TRBV28
J gene: TRBJ1-2
CDR3 protein: CASSLRTHYGYTF

V gene: TRBV4-2
J gene: TRBJ2-2
CDR3 protein: CASSYGENTGELFF

V gene: TRBV25-1
J gene: TRBJ1-1
CDR3 protein: CASSEVRGLRTEAFF

V gene: TRBV4-3
J gene: TRBJ2-7
CDR3 protein: CASSPSWRESSYEQYF

V gene: TRBV28
J gene: TRBJ2-4
CDR3 protein: CASSTPSGGGRYIQYF

V gene: TRBV7-3
J gene: TRBJ2-2
CDR3 protein: CASSLPLGTGTTGELFF

V gene: TRBV5-5
J gene: TRBJ1-2
CDR3 protein: CASSPPPRSVGYTF

V gene: TRBV5-1
J gene: TRBJ1-2
CDR3 protein: CASSLAGGRGYTF

V gene: TRBV18
J gene: TRBJ1-5
CDR3 protein: CASSPRRQGQPQHF

V gene: TRBV4-3
J gene: TRBJ2-7
CDR3 protein: CASSQAKDGGYEQYF

V gene: TRBV11-2
J gene: TRBJ1-4
CDR3 protein: CASSFLVSEKLFF

V gene: TRBV28
J gene: TRBJ2-3
CDR3 protein: CAVRPGEGTQYF

V gene: TRBV5-5
J gene: TRBJ1-4
CDR3 protein: CASSVGHRNEKLFF

V gene: TRBV27
J gene: TRBJ2-3
CDR3 protein: CASSFIAGGSGRFTDTQYF

V gene: TRBV7-3
J gene: TRBJ2-3
CDR3 protein: CASSLALAGGADTQYF

V gene: TRBV9
J gene: TRBJ2-1
CDR3 protein: CASSLGTSGASSYNEQFF

V gene: TRBV5-1
J gene: TRBJ1-1
CDR3 protein: CASSQTGSTEAFF

V gene: TRBV5-1
J gene: TRBJ2-3
CDR3 protein: CASSSPGQPWDTDTQYF

V gene: TRBV5-1
J gene: TRBJ2-7
CDR3 protein: CASSLAVQGYEQYF

V gene: TRBV3-1/TRBV3-2
J gene: TRBJ2-1
CDR3 protein: CASSPSGDSYNEQFF

V gene: TRBV11-1
J gene: TRBJ2-7
CDR3 protein: CASSQTGQGDYEQYF

V gene: TRBV7-2
J gene: TRBJ1-3
CDR3 protein: CASRGADGNTIYF

V gene: TRBV3-1/TRBV3-2
J gene: TRBJ2-5
CDR3 protein: CASSLSGRGETQYF

V gene: TRBV5-1
J gene: TRBJ2-1
CDR3 protein: CASSLDWGTYNEQFF

V gene: TRBV19
J gene: TRBJ1-5
CDR3 protein: CASSRGVNQPQHF